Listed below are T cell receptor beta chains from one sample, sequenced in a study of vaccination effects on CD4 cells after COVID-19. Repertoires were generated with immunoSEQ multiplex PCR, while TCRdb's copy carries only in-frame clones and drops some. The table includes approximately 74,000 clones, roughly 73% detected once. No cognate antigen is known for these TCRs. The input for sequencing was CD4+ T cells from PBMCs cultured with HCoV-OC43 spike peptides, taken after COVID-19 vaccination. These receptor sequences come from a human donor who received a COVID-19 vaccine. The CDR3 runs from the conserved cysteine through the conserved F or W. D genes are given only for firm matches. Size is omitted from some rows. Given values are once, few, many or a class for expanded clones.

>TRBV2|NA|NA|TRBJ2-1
CASSVFFEQFF
TGTGCCAGCAGTGTTTTTTTTGAGCAGTTCTTC
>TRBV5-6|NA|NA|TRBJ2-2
CASSLGPGQAGELFF
TGTGCCAGCAGCTTGGGCCCGGGGCAGGCCGGGGAGCTGTTTTTT
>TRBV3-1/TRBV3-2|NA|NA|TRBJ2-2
CASSPSGIGELFF
TGTGCCAGCAGCCCATCAGGGATCGGGGAGCTGTTTTTT
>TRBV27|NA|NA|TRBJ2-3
CASSGNWGSTDTQYF
TGTGCCAGCAGTGGTAACTGGGGAAGCACAGATACGCAGTATTTT
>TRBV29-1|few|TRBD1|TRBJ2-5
CSVVGTGQETQYF
TGCAGCGTTGTGGGGACAGGCCAAGAGACCCAGTACTTC
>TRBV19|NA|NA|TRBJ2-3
CASSIGETDTQYF
TGTGCCAGTAGTATAGGTGAGACAGATACGCAGTATTTT
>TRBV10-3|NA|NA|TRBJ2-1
CAISPASGGKQFF
TGTGCCATCAGCCCAGCCTCGGGGGGCAAGCAGTTCTTC
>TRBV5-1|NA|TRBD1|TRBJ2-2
CASSLDLTGAAGELFF
TGCGCCAGCAGCCTAGACTTGACAGGGGCGGCCGGGGAGCTGTTTTTT
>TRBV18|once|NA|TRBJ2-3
CASSPLAGTSTDTQYF
TGTGCCAGCTCACCACTAGCAGGGACTAGCACAGATACGCAGTATTTT
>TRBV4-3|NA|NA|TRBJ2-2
CASSRARDTGELFF
TGCGCCAGCAGTCGGGCTCGGGACACCGGGGAGCTGTTTTTT
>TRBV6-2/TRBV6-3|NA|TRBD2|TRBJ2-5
CASSLGLAGVGQETQYF
TGTGCCAGCAGCCTTGGACTAGCGGGGGTAGGACAAGAGACCCAGTACTTC
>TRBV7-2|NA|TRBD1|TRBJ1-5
CASTGTGNQPQHF
TGTGCCAGCACCGGGACAGGGAATCAGCCCCAGCATTTT
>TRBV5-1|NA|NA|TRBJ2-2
CASSLGGPGTGELFF
TGCGCCAGCAGCTTGGGGGGACCTGGGACCGGGGAGCTGTTTTTT
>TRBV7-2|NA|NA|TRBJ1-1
CASSLRLGTANTEAFF
TGTGCCAGCAGCCTACGACTCGGGACGGCGAACACTGAAGCTTTCTTT
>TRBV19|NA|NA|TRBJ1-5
CASSPTAQYARGQPQHF
TGTGCCAGTAGTCCGACCGCTCAGTATGCGAGGGGTCAGCCCCAGCATTTT
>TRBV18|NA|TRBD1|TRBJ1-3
CASSHTGTASGNTIYF
TGTGCCAGCTCACATACCGGGACAGCCTCTGGAAACACCATATATTTT
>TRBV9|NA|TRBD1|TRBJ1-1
CASSVVQGGEAFF
TGTGCCAGCAGCGTCGTACAGGGGGGTGAAGCTTTCTTT
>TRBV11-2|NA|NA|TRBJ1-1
CASSLFGTEAFF
TGTGCCAGCAGCTTATTCGGCACTGAAGCTTTCTTT
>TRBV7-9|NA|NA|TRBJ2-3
CASSVKDTQYF
TGTGCCAGCAGCGTCAAGGATACGCAGTATTTT
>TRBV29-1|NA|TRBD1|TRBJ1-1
CSVEGQINTEAFF
TGCAGCGTTGAGGGACAGATAAACACTGAAGCTTTCTTT